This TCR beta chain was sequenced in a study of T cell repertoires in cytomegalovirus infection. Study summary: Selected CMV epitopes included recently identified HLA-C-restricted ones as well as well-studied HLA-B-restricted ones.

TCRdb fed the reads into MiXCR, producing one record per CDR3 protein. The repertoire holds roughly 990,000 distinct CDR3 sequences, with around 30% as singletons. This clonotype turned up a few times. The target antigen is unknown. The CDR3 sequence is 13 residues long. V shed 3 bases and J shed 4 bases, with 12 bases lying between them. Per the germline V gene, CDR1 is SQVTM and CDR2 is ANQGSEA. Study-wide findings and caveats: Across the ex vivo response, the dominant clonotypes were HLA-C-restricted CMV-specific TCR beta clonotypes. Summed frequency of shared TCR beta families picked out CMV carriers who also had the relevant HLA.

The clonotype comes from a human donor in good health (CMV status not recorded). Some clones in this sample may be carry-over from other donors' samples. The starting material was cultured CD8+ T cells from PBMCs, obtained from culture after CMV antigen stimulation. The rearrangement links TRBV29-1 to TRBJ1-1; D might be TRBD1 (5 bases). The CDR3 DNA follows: TGCAGCGTTGATCCGGAGGGGACCACTGAAGCTTTCTTT. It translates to CSVDPEGTTEAFF.